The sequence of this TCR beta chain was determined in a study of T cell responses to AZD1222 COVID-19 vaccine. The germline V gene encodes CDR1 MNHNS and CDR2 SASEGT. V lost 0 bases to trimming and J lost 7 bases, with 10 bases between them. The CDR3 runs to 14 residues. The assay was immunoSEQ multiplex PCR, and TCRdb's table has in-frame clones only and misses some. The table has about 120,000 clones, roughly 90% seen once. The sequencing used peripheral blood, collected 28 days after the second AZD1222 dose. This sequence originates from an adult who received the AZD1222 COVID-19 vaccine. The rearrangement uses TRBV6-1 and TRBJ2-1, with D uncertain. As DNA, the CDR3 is TGTGCCAGCAGTGAAGCCCAGGTTACGAATGAGCAGTTCTTC. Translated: CASSEAQVTNEQFF.